Listed here are 3 T cell receptor beta chains from one sample, sequenced in a study of beta chain features in type 1 diabetes. Whole-study findings and limits: Type 1 diabetes patients showed a moderate but significant shortening of TCRB CDR3s in all four CD4+ subsets.

Their antigens remain unidentified. Expressed TCRB transcripts were sequenced because the isolated RNA had all been reverse transcribed beforehand. Generated by immunoSEQ multiplex PCR, the TCRdb table keeps only in-frame clones and is missing some. The sample records roughly 350,000 clones, around 10% being singletons. Sequenced: central memory CD4+ T cells from blood. These receptors all come from a man aged 25-45 years with type 1 diabetes.

The chain combines TRBV7-9 with TRBJ2-4; maybe TRBD2 (6 bases). The CDR3 is 18 residues long. Trimming cost V 7 bases and J 0 bases, with 22 bases left between them. From germline, CDR1 is SEHNR and CDR2 FQNEAQ (reference sequence). CDR3 loop: CASTPGTGWTEAKNIQYF. The CDR3 nucleotides read TGTGCCAGCACCCCAGGGACTGGGTGGACTGAAGCCAAAAACATTCAGTACTTC.

This clone was detected ten times or more. This chain joins TRBV10-3 and TRBJ2-7, with TRBD2 matching 8 bases. Germline V CDR1 and CDR2: ENHRY, SYGVKD. The CDR3 is 14 amino acids. V was clipped by 6 bases and J by 2 bases; unmatched bases: 6. The CDR3 region has the DNA TGTGCCATCAGGGGAGCGGGAGACCCCTACGAGCAGTACTTC. This translates into CAIRGAGDPYEQYF.

The rearrangement joins TRBV7-9 to TRBJ2-2, with 8 bases matching TRBD1. V was pared by 5 bases and J by 3 bases, with 2 bases of the junction left unmatched. Germline lookup yields CDR1 SEHNR and CDR2 FQNEAQ (reference sequence). The CDR3 is 14 residues long. The CDR3 sequence is CASSPTGDTGELFF. CDR3 nucleotides: TGTGCCAGCAGCCCGACAGGGGACACCGGGGAGCTGTTTTTT.